The rows below give T cell receptor beta chains drawn from one sample of a study of shared clonotypes between healthy human individuals. Here immunoSEQ multiplex PCR was the method, and the copy in TCRdb shows in-frame clones only, minus some. The sample consists of some 2 million clones, approximately 94% of them appearing once. The source material was naive CD8+ T cells sorted from blood. The receptors originated from a man aged 18 to 35 in good health. The CDR3 runs from the conserved cysteine through the conserved F or W. The order of the fields is D gene, V gene, clone size, J gene, CDR3 protein, CDR3 DNA. The D gene is left open where the match is weak. Clone size is not always given. Where it is, it says once, few, many or a class for expanded clones.

>NA|TRBV11-2|NA|TRBJ1-1
CASSLWGGTEAFF
TGTGCCAGCAGCCTATGGGGAGGGACTGAAGCTTTCTTT
>NA|TRBV5-1|NA|TRBJ2-7
CASSLEGNTYEQYF
TGCGCCAGCAGCTTGGAAGGGAACACCTACGAGCAGTACTTC
>NA|TRBV19|NA|TRBJ2-3
CASSPTVTYSTDTQYF
TGTGCCAGTAGCCCGACAGTGACCTACAGCACAGATACGCAGTATTTT
>TRBD2|TRBV2|NA|TRBJ2-3
CASNFGTSGGASTDTQYF
TGTGCCAGCAATTTTGGGACTAGCGGGGGGGCTAGCACAGATACGCAGTATTTT
>TRBD1|TRBV4-3|once|TRBJ2-2
CASSPTGSGELFF
TGCGCCAGCAGCCCGACAGGGTCCGGGGAGCTGTTTTTT
>TRBD1|TRBV7-7|NA|TRBJ1-1
CASSPLQGVHMNTEAFF
TGTGCTAGCAGCCCACTCCAGGGGGTTCACATGAACACTGAAGCTTTCTTT
>NA|TRBV11-2|NA|TRBJ2-7
CASSFGSGPLSSYEQYF
TGTGCCAGCAGCTTTGGATCGGGGCCCCTTAGCTCCTACGAGCAGTACTTC
>TRBD2|TRBV27|once|TRBJ2-7
CASAGGVSIEGYEQYF
TGTGCCAGCGCGGGAGGCGTGTCGATTGAAGGGTACGAGCAGTACTTC
>TRBD1|TRBV10-1|once|TRBJ2-1
CASSDPGQGYNEQFF
TGCGCCAGCAGTGACCCGGGACAGGGTTACAATGAGCAGTTCTTC
>NA|TRBV29-1|NA|TRBJ1-2
CSVPAGGGYGYTF
TGCAGCGTTCCTGCTGGGGGGGGCTATGGCTACACCTTC
>NA|TRBV27|NA|TRBJ2-1
CASSSGPGSYNEQFF
TGTGCCAGCAGTTCAGGACCGGGAAGCTACAATGAGCAGTTCTTC
>NA|TRBV9|NA|TRBJ2-7
CASSAGLSSYEQYF
TGTGCCAGCAGCGCCGGACTGAGCTCCTACGAGCAGTACTTC
>NA|TRBV5-1|NA|TRBJ2-3
CASSLAGSIDTQYF
TGCGCCAGCAGCTTGGCCGGAAGTATAGATACGCAGTATTTT
>NA|TRBV27|NA|TRBJ2-7
CASSPTGPHEQYF
TGTGCCAGCAGTCCCACGGGACCCCACGAGCAGTACTTC
>NA|TRBV15|NA|TRBJ2-3
CATSLWGTDTQYF
TGTGCCACCAGCCTTTGGGGCACAGATACGCAGTATTTT
>NA|TRBV7-6|once|TRBJ2-3
CASSLVVGSPPDTQYF
TGTGCCAGCAGCTTAGTTGTAGGCTCGCCCCCAGATACGCAGTATTTT
>NA|TRBV19|once|TRBJ2-1
CASSWDPHNEQFF
TGTGCCAGTAGTTGGGACCCTCACAATGAGCAGTTCTTC
>NA|TRBV6-5|few|TRBJ1-1
CASSTGTLNTEAFF
TGTGCCAGCAGTACAGGGACTTTGAACACTGAAGCTTTCTTT
>NA|TRBV30|NA|TRBJ1-1
CAWSWGGGTEAFF
TGTGCCTGGAGTTGGGGGGGCGGCACTGAAGCTTTCTTT
>TRBD2|TRBV7-2|NA|TRBJ2-7
CASSFGLAGGYSSYEQYF
TGTGCCAGCAGCTTCGGACTAGCGGGAGGCTATAGCTCCTACGAGCAGTACTTC
>TRBD1|TRBV27|NA|TRBJ1-1
CASSLTGMMNTEAFF
TGTGCCAGCAGTTTGACAGGGATGATGAACACTGAAGCTTTCTTT
>NA|TRBV12-5|NA|TRBJ2-3
CASAKEGVGDTQYF
TGTGCTAGTGCCAAAGAGGGAGTTGGAGATACGCAGTATTTT
>TRBD2|TRBV5-1|NA|TRBJ2-7
CASSELAGGVYEQYF
TGCGCCAGCAGCGAGCTAGCGGGAGGGGTCTACGAGCAGTACTTC
>NA|TRBV6-5|once|TRBJ2-3
CASSWASTDTQYF
TGTGCCAGCAGTTGGGCCAGCACAGATACGCAGTATTTT
>NA|TRBV5-6|once|TRBJ2-7
CASSLVSSEQYF
TGTGCCAGCAGCTTGGTTTCGAGCGAGCAGTACTTC
>TRBD1|TRBV18|NA|TRBJ2-1
CASSLGTVDNEQFF
TGTGCCAGCTCACTAGGGACAGTTGACAATGAGCAGTTCTTC
>TRBD1|TRBV7-8|NA|TRBJ1-5
CASTPDRAGQPQHF
TGTGCCAGCACCCCCGACAGGGCGGGTCAGCCCCAGCATTTT
>TRBD1|TRBV13|once|TRBJ2-2
CASSILGQGNTGELFF
TGTGCCAGCTCTATCCTGGGACAGGGGAACACCGGGGAGCTGTTTTTT
>TRBD2|TRBV7-8|NA|TRBJ2-1
CASSPLTAGVSYNEQFF
TGTGCCAGCAGCCCTTTGACGGCGGGGGTCTCCTACAATGAGCAGTTCTTC
>NA|TRBV19|NA|TRBJ2-3
CASSPLGASRTDTQYF
TGTGCCAGTAGTCCCTTAGGAGCCTCACGCACAGATACGCAGTATTTT
>NA|TRBV28|NA|TRBJ2-1
CASLPESSYNEQFF
TGTGCCAGTTTGCCGGAGAGCTCCTACAATGAGCAGTTCTTC
>TRBD1|TRBV27|NA|TRBJ2-1
CASSTQGQGVEDNEQFF
TGTGCCAGCAGTACCCAGGGACAGGGGGTGGAGGACAATGAGCAGTTCTTC
>NA|TRBV29-1|NA|TRBJ1-1
CSVDGGVLNTEAFF
TGCAGCGTTGATGGTGGGGTCCTGAACACTGAAGCTTTCTTT
>NA|TRBV10-3|once|TRBJ2-2
CAISGVTQGRGDGELFF
TGTGCCATCAGTGGGGTGACCCAAGGGAGAGGTGACGGGGAGCTGTTTTTT
>NA|TRBV5-1|NA|TRBJ2-7
CASSLVGGTYEQYF
TGCGCCAGCAGCTTGGTTGGGGGGACCTACGAGCAGTACTTC
>TRBD1|TRBV5-4|NA|TRBJ1-4
CASSPRTGDGKLFF
TGTGCCAGCAGCCCCAGGACAGGGGATGGAAAACTGTTTTTT
>TRBD1|TRBV7-8|NA|TRBJ2-7
CASSLARDRETYEQYF
TGTGCCAGCAGCTTAGCGAGGGACAGGGAAACCTACGAGCAGTACTTC
>TRBD2|TRBV5-6|NA|TRBJ2-5
CASSLGTSAEETQYF
TGTGCCAGCAGCTTGGGCACTAGCGCCGAAGAGACCCAGTACTTC
>NA|TRBV7-9|NA|TRBJ1-2
CASSLGRGLTNYGYTF
TGTGCCAGCAGCTTAGGGAGGGGACTGACGAACTATGGCTACACCTTC
>NA|TRBV4-3|once|TRBJ2-7
CASSQDRSTYEQYF
TGCGCCAGCAGCCAAGATCGGTCGACCTACGAGCAGTACTTC
>NA|TRBV30|NA|TRBJ2-2
CAWNLIGQLAGELFF
TGTGCCTGGAACCTGATAGGACAGCTCGCCGGGGAGCTGTTTTTT
>NA|TRBV5-1|NA|TRBJ1-2
CASSSGPRDYGYTF
TGCGCCAGCAGCTCGGGACCCAGGGACTATGGCTACACCTTC
>NA|TRBV7-8|NA|TRBJ2-7
CASSLSWGVNEQYF
TGTGCCAGCAGCTTAAGTTGGGGGGTCAACGAGCAGTACTTC
>NA|TRBV27|once|TRBJ2-1
CASSLRPASNEQFF
TGTGCCAGCAGTTTACGTCCGGCTAGCAATGAGCAGTTCTTC
>TRBD2|TRBV27|NA|TRBJ2-1
CASTPGTSGYNEQFF
TGTGCCAGCACTCCCGGGACTAGCGGGTACAATGAGCAGTTCTTC
>NA|TRBV4-1|NA|TRBJ1-1
CASSQLGGLDTEAFF
TGCGCCAGCAGCCAATTGGGGGGTTTAGACACTGAAGCTTTCTTT
>TRBD1|TRBV19|NA|TRBJ1-1
CASSTGGNTEAFF
TGTGCCAGTAGTACAGGGGGGAACACTGAAGCTTTCTTT
>TRBD1|TRBV4-1|NA|TRBJ2-7
CASSLRTGMNWYEQYF
TGCGCCAGCAGCCTGAGGACAGGGATGAATTGGTACGAGCAGTACTTC
>NA|TRBV4-1|NA|TRBJ1-1
CASSQTENTEAFF
TGCGCCAGCAGCCAAACAGAGAACACTGAAGCTTTCTTT
>TRBD2|TRBV13|NA|TRBJ2-7
CASSGGLVGYEQYF
TGTGCCAGCAGCGGGGGACTAGTTGGCTACGAGCAGTACTTC
>NA|TRBV5-1|NA|TRBJ1-1
CASRNLQGHNRDTEAFF
TGCGCCAGCAGGAACCTACAGGGTCACAATAGGGACACTGAAGCTTTCTTT
>NA|TRBV7-6|once|TRBJ2-6
CASSHTTNSGANVLTF
TGTGCCAGCAGCCACACAACGAACTCTGGGGCCAACGTCCTGACTTTC
>NA|TRBV11-2|NA|TRBJ2-1
CASSYNRGSYNEQFF
TGTGCCAGCAGCTACAATCGGGGGTCCTACAATGAGCAGTTCTTC
>TRBD1|TRBV5-4|NA|TRBJ2-7
CASSAPGQGSSYEQYF
TGTGCCAGCAGCGCGCCGGGACAGGGGTCTTCCTACGAGCAGTACTTC
>NA|TRBV27|NA|TRBJ2-5
CASTPWVGETQYF
TGTGCCAGCACCCCATGGGTGGGGGAGACCCAGTACTTC
>NA|TRBV4-1|NA|TRBJ2-3
CASSQGEQTITDTQYF
TGCGCCAGCAGCCAAGGGGAACAGACAATAACAGATACGCAGTATTTT